The sample holds a few counts of the clone carrying this T cell receptor beta chain. The PCR ran on 60 Vbeta and 13 Jbeta primers. Clones were read by immunoSEQ multiplex PCR, and TCRdb kept only the in-frame ones, dropping some. The table records approximately 150,000 clones, about 80% of them present only once. This sample was included in a study of cytomegalovirus exposure and HLA in healthy donors. The trim removed 5 bases at V and 6 bases at J, leaving 8 bases unmatched. The V gene's germline CDR1 is SEHNR and CDR2 FQNEAQ (reference sequence). The length of the CDR3 is 15 residues. The TCR originated in a woman between 40 and 55 years old in good health and CMV-seronegative. This chain links TRBV7-9 with TRBJ2-1; 9 bases line up with TRBD1. Sequenced material: PBMCs. The CDR3 sequence is CASSRDRVVINEQFF. CDR3 sequence (DNA): TGTGCCAGCAGCCGGGACAGGGTCGTAATCAATGAGCAGTTCTTC.